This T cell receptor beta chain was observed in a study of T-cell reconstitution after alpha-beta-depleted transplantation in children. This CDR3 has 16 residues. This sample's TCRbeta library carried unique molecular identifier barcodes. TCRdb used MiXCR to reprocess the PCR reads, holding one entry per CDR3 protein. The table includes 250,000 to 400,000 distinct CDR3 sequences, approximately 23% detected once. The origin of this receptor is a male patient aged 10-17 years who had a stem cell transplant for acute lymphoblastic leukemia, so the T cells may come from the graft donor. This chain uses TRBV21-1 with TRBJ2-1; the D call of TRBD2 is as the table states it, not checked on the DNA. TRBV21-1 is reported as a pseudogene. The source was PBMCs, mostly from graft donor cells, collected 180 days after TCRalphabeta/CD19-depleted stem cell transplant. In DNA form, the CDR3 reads TGTGCCAGCAGCAAAGGAAGCGGGGGACGCAACAATGAGCAGTTCTTC. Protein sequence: CASSKGSGGRNNEQFF.